A selection of T cell receptor beta chains follows, all from one sample in a study of shared clonotypes between healthy human individuals. Assay: immunoSEQ multiplex PCR; the TCRdb copy retains only in-frame clones and omits some. Altogether 600,000 to 750,000 clones are present, roughly 72% being singletons, with the ten largest covering around 1.8%. The source material was memory CD4+ T cells sorted from blood. Receptor source: a woman in her 30s in good health. CDR3s include the opening cysteine and the closing phenylalanine or tryptophan. A D gene is named only where the DNA matches it firmly. Expanded clones are given a class, and other clones once, few, many or no size at all.

CDR3nt: TGTGCCAGTAGCAGATCCGGGACACTCTACGATCAGCCCCAGCATTTT; CDR3aa: CASSRSGTLYDQPQHF; j_gene: TRBJ1-5; v_gene: TRBV19; abundance: NA; d_gene: NA
CDR3nt: TGTGCCAGCAATTTTGGGGGAACGGGGTCTGAAGCTTTCTTT; CDR3aa: CASNFGGTGSEAFF; j_gene: TRBJ1-1; v_gene: TRBV6-5; abundance: NA; d_gene: NA
CDR3nt: TGTGCCAGTAGTAGGGGACAGGGGGCCAATCAGCCCCAGCATTTT; CDR3aa: CASSRGQGANQPQHF; j_gene: TRBJ1-5; v_gene: TRBV19; abundance: NA; d_gene: TRBD1
CDR3nt: TGCGCCAGCAGCCAAGATAAGTGGGCAGGGGTGAACACTGAAGCTTTCTTT; CDR3aa: CASSQDKWAGVNTEAFF; j_gene: TRBJ1-1; v_gene: TRBV4-1; abundance: NA; d_gene: NA
CDR3nt: TGCGCCAGCAGCTTGGCTGTGACTAGCGGGAGAGAGACCCAGTACTTC; CDR3aa: CASSLAVTSGRETQYF; j_gene: TRBJ2-5; v_gene: TRBV5-1; abundance: NA; d_gene: TRBD2
CDR3nt: TGCGCCAGCAGCGTCTCCTCGGGGGGCTACAATGAGCAGTTCTTC; CDR3aa: CASSVSSGGYNEQFF; j_gene: TRBJ2-1; v_gene: TRBV5-1; abundance: NA; d_gene: TRBD2
CDR3nt: TGTGCCAGCAGCTTGGGGGGAGGCGGGAGCACAGATACGCAGTATTTT; CDR3aa: CASSLGGGGSTDTQYF; j_gene: TRBJ2-3; v_gene: TRBV5-4; abundance: NA; d_gene: NA
CDR3nt: TGCAGCGTTACCGATACCGGGGAGCTGTTTTTT; CDR3aa: CSVTDTGELFF; j_gene: TRBJ2-2; v_gene: TRBV29-1; abundance: NA; d_gene: NA
CDR3nt: TGTGCCAGCAGCTTTTCGGCAGATACGCAGTATTTT; CDR3aa: CASSFSADTQYF; j_gene: TRBJ2-3; v_gene: TRBV7-8; abundance: NA; d_gene: NA
CDR3nt: TGTGCCAGCAGTCCGAGGACTAGAAGTGGTCTAGCCAAAAACATTCAGTACTTC; CDR3aa: CASSPRTRSGLAKNIQYF; j_gene: TRBJ2-4; v_gene: TRBV28; abundance: NA; d_gene: TRBD2
CDR3nt: TGTGCCAGCAGTGGCCGTTGGGAGCAGTACTTC; CDR3aa: CASSGRWEQYF; j_gene: TRBJ2-7; v_gene: TRBV2; abundance: NA; d_gene: NA
CDR3nt: TGTGCCAGCACCTGGGCCGGAACGGGTTGCTTCTTC; CDR3aa: CASTWAGTGCFF; j_gene: TRBJ2-1; v_gene: TRBV6-1; abundance: few; d_gene: NA
CDR3nt: TGTGCCAGCAGCTTAGATCGGGGTACGCAGTATTTT; CDR3aa: CASSLDRGTQYF; j_gene: TRBJ2-3; v_gene: TRBV7-2; abundance: NA; d_gene: NA
CDR3nt: TGTGCCAGCAGTCCGGTCGCGCCCTACGAGCAGTACTTC; CDR3aa: CASSPVAPYEQYF; j_gene: TRBJ2-7; v_gene: TRBV28; abundance: once; d_gene: NA
CDR3nt: TGTGCCAGTGGACCCGGGACTCTCCAAGAGACCCAGTACTTC; CDR3aa: CASGPGTLQETQYF; j_gene: TRBJ2-5; v_gene: TRBV19; abundance: NA; d_gene: NA
CDR3nt: TGTGCCAGCAGCACCTTACGCAATGAGCAGTTCTTC; CDR3aa: CASSTLRNEQFF; j_gene: TRBJ2-1; v_gene: TRBV7-9; abundance: few; d_gene: NA
CDR3nt: TGTGCCAGCAGTCAAGGGGGAAGGGGCACTGAAGCTTTCTTT; CDR3aa: CASSQGGRGTEAFF; j_gene: TRBJ1-1; v_gene: TRBV28; abundance: NA; d_gene: NA
CDR3nt: TGCGCCAGCAGCTTGGATCGAATTCGGGGCCCGAACACTGAAGCTTTCTTT; CDR3aa: CASSLDRIRGPNTEAFF; j_gene: TRBJ1-1; v_gene: TRBV5-1; abundance: few; d_gene: NA
CDR3nt: TGTGCCAGCAGCTTAGGAGGCAGAGGCACAGATACGCAGTATTTT; CDR3aa: CASSLGGRGTDTQYF; j_gene: TRBJ2-3; v_gene: TRBV7-9; abundance: NA; d_gene: NA
CDR3nt: TGTGCCAGCAGCCAAGCTAGCGGGGTATCCTACGAGCAGTACTTC; CDR3aa: CASSQASGVSYEQYF; j_gene: TRBJ2-7; v_gene: TRBV14; abundance: NA; d_gene: TRBD2
CDR3nt: TGCGCCAGCAGCTTCCAGGGCCTGAACACTGAAGCTTTCTTT; CDR3aa: CASSFQGLNTEAFF; j_gene: TRBJ1-1; v_gene: TRBV5-1; abundance: few; d_gene: NA
CDR3nt: TGTGCCAGCAGCCTTGGGCCCATGGAGACCCAGTACTTC; CDR3aa: CASSLGPMETQYF; j_gene: TRBJ2-5; v_gene: TRBV7-9; abundance: NA; d_gene: NA
CDR3nt: TGCGCCAGCAGCTTCCAGGGGTCGGAGACCCAGTACTTC; CDR3aa: CASSFQGSETQYF; j_gene: TRBJ2-5; v_gene: TRBV5-1; abundance: NA; d_gene: NA
CDR3nt: TGTGCCAGCAGTGAAGGAGGGATGAAGACCCAGTACTTC; CDR3aa: CASSEGGMKTQYF; j_gene: TRBJ2-5; v_gene: TRBV6-1; abundance: NA; d_gene: NA
CDR3nt: TGTGCCAGCTCACCACCCGGGGAGGAGTACGAGCAGTACTTC; CDR3aa: CASSPPGEEYEQYF; j_gene: TRBJ2-7; v_gene: TRBV18; abundance: NA; d_gene: NA
CDR3nt: TGTGCCAGCTCACTGGGACAACCGGGGGACTACGAGCAGTACTTC; CDR3aa: CASSLGQPGDYEQYF; j_gene: TRBJ2-7; v_gene: TRBV18; abundance: NA; d_gene: NA